This T cell receptor (beta chain) is from a study of CD8 T cells in ankylosing spondylitis. Broader study findings: A TCR beta motif of eight highly homologous variants appeared characteristic of ankylosing spondylitis blood.

A single record per CDR3 protein comes from TCRdb applying MiXCR to the 5' RACE reads. Of fewer than 550,000 distinct CDR3 sequences listed, about 5.2% were seen once; the top ten hold roughly 3.2%. V lost 1 base to trimming and J lost 4 bases; unmatched junction nucleotides: 8. The germline gives CDR1 SGHRS, CDR2 YFSETQ. The CDR3 covers 16 residues. This clonotype was detected ten times or more. The antigen is unknown. The sequenced material came from blood, either unsorted or a sorted T cell fraction (not recorded which). This TCR came from a male donor with ankylosing spondylitis. The rearrangement uses TRBV5-1 and TRBJ2-7, with TRBD2 identical over 10 bases. The CDR3 region is CASSLMASGRRYEQYF. Written as DNA, the CDR3 is TGCGCCAGCAGCTTGATGGCTAGCGGGAGAAGGTACGAGCAGTACTTC.